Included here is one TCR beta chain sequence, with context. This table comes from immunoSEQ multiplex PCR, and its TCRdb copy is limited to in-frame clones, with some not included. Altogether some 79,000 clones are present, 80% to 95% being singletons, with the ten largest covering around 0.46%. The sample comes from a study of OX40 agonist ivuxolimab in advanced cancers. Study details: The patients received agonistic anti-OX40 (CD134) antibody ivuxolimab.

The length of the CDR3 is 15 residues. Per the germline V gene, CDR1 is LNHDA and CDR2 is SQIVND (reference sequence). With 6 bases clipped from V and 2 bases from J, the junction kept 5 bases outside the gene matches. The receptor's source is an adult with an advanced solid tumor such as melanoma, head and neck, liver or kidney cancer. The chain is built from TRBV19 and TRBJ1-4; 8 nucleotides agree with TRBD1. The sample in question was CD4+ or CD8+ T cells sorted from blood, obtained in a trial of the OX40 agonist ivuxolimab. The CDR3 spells CASSPGQGTNEKLFF. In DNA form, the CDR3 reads TGTGCCAGTAGCCCCGGACAGGGCACTAATGAAAAACTGTTTTTT.